One sample yielded the 17 T cell receptor beta chains listed below, sequenced in a study of blood T cell repertoires in COVID-19. TCRdb's table, derived via immunoSEQ multiplex PCR, lists solely in-frame clones and lacks some. The data hold roughly 450,000 clones, with around 90% observed a single time. The sequencing sample was made of PBMCs or T cells enriched from blood (not recorded which). Receptors originate from a man between 18 and 29 years old who had recovered from COVID-19.

This clone showed up just once. The rearrangement links TRBV12-3 or TRBV12-4 to TRBJ2-3; the D gene is possibly TRBD2 (7 bases). The V end lost 8 bases, the J end lost 4 bases, and 13 bases lay between the germline ends. This CDR3 region has 13 residues. The CDR3 sequence: CASGGASPDTQYF. The CDR3, as DNA: TGTGCCAGCGGGGGGGCCTCACCAGATACGCAGTATTTT.

The gene calls are TRBV2 and TRBJ1-2; TRBD1 agrees at 7 bases. Germline values: CDR1 SNHLY, CDR2 FYNNEI. Trimming at V came to 5 bases and at J to 2 bases, leaving 5 bases not matched to a gene. This CDR3 region has 14 residues. In DNA, the CDR3 is TGTGCCAGCAGTCAAGGGGGCTTAAACTATGGCTACACCTTC. It codes for CASSQGGLNYGYTF.

This sequence joins TRBV4-1 and TRBJ1-2; D uncertain. This CDR3 comprises 14 residues. Germline V gives CDR1 MGHRA, CDR2 YSYEKL. V was cut by 1 base and J by 4 bases, with 10 bases left in between. The CDR3 reads CASSQGQEGYGYTF. The CDR3 DNA follows: TGCGCCAGCAGCCAAGGGCAGGAGGGCTATGGCTACACCTTC.

The table lists this clone with a count of one. Germline is not matched at one junction end, which may reflect a read error. The rearrangement uses TRBV5-1 and TRBJ2-4; 7 bases agree with TRBD1. CDR1 and CDR2 (germline): SGHRS, YFSETQ. The CDR3 length is 18 residues. CDR3 coding DNA: TGCGCTAGCAGCTTGGCGACAGGGAGTACGATTATACAGAACATTCAGTACTTC. The encoded protein is CASSLATGSTIIQNIQYF. The complete variable domain, with remaining parts taken from reference TRBV5-1 and TRBJ2-4, reads KAGVTQTPRYLIKTRGQQVTLSCSPISGHRSVSWYQQTPGQGLQFLFEYFSETQRNKGNFPGRFSGRQFSNSRSEMNVSTLELGDSALYLCASSLATGSTIIQNIQYFGAGTRLSVL.

The chain links TRBV28 to TRBJ2-3; D might be TRBD2 (5 bases). The CDR3 sequence is 17 residues long. V shed 3 bases and J shed 0 bases, with 16 bases lying between them. Germline CDR1 and CDR2: MDHEN and SYDVKM. CDR3: CASSFRGWVSSTDTQYF. CDR3 nucleotide sequence: TGTGCCAGCAGTTTCCGCGGGTGGGTCTCTAGCACAGATACGCAGTATTTT. Using reference TRBV28 and TRBJ2-3 for the parts outside the CDR3, the full variable domain is DVKVTQSSRYLVKRTGEKVFLECVQDMDHENMFWYRQDPGLGLRLIYFSYDVKMKEKGDIPEGYSVSREKKERFSLILESASTNQTSMYLCASSFRGWVSSTDTQYFGPGTRLTVL.

The chain carries TRBV15 and TRBJ1-5; D possibly corresponds to TRBD1 (6 bases). The V end lost 3 bases, the J end lost 3 bases, and 9 bases lay between the germline ends. The CDR3 extends over 14 amino acids. Looked up from germline, CDR1 is LNHNV and CDR2 is YYDKDF (reference sequence). The CDR3 is CATSSGTLNQPQHF. The CDR3 DNA follows: TGTGCCACCAGCAGCGGGACACTCAATCAGCCCCAGCATTTT.

The chain combines TRBV18 with TRBJ1-2; a weak D match, TRBD1 (6 bases). This CDR3 comprises 14 residues. With 0 bases removed from V and 6 bases from J, the gap between germline ends came to 11 bases. The germline CDR1 and CDR2 sequences are KGHSH and LQKENI. CDR3 DNA: TGTGCCAGCTCACCACCTACCAGGGGCAATGGCTACACCTTC. This sequence encodes CASSPPTRGNGYTF.

V usage is TRBV3-1 (or the pseudogene TRBV3-2) and J usage is TRBJ1-2; D not resolved. The CDR3 extends over 13 amino acids. In germline, CDR1 is LGHDT, CDR2 YNNKEL (reference sequence). Trimming removed 0 bases at V and 7 bases at J, with 9 bases between. The DNA for the CDR3 is TGTGCCAGCAGCCAAGATAGTAGACTTGGCTACACCTTC. Protein sequence: CASSQDSRLGYTF.

Only a few counts were recorded for this clone. The J gene is TRBJ2-7, the V gene TRBV6-1; 9 nucleotides agree with TRBD2. The J segment lost 3 bases and the V segment lost 2 bases, leaving 5 bases of the junction unmatched. Germline CDR1 MNHNS, CDR2 SASEGT. The CDR3 covers 15 residues. The CDR3 sequence is CASSELAGTSYEQYF. Here the CDR3 DNA reads TGTGCCAGCAGTGAACTAGCGGGAACGAGCTACGAGCAGTACTTC.

The J gene is TRBJ2-5, the V gene TRBV7-9, with no clear D. Germline V CDR1 and CDR2: SEHNR, FQNEAQ (reference sequence). The CDR3 is 15 residues long. V was trimmed by 1 base and J by 1 base, leaving 10 bases between them. CDR3 nucleotides: TGTGCCAGCAGCTTAGGATCGCCGAGCCAAGAGACCCAGTACTTC. Protein product: CASSLGSPSQETQYF.

This rearrangement joins TRBV27 to TRBJ2-7; TRBD1 aligns across 10 bases. V trimming: 6 bases; J trimming: 7 bases; junction bases outside the gene matches: 9. Germline V lookup: CDR1 MNHEY, CDR2 SMNVEV (reference sequence). This CDR3 has 14 amino acids. The CDR3 DNA reads TGTGCCAGCAGCCCTTCCGGGACAGGGGTGGAGCAGTACTTC. Its protein is CASSPSGTGVEQYF.

The chain couples TRBV7-3 to TRBJ2-1; 12 bases match TRBD2. Per the germline V gene, CDR1 is SGHTA and CDR2 is FQGTGA. Unmatched junction bases numbered 6, after V lost 5 bases and J lost 7 bases. The CDR3 loop spans 15 amino acids. The CDR3 region is CASSLGLAGKNEQFF. CDR3 in DNA: TGTGCCAGCAGCCTCGGACTAGCGGGAAAAAATGAGCAGTTCTTC.

V gene TRBV5-5 combines with J gene TRBJ1-2; D ambiguous. The CDR3 extends over 14 amino acids. CDR1 and CDR2 (germline): SGHKS, YYEKEE (reference sequence). The V and J ends lost 0 bases and 2 bases respectively, with 8 bases between them. CDR3 coding DNA: TGTGCCAGCAGCTTGGTGGCGGTAAACTATGGCTACACCTTC. This translates into CASSLVAVNYGYTF. Variable domain in full (rest from reference TRBV5-5 and TRBJ1-2): DAGVTQSPTHLIKTRGQQVTLRCSPISGHKSVSWYQQVLGQGPQFIFQYYEKEERGRGNFPDRFSARQFPNYSSELNVNALLLGDSALYLCASSLVAVNYGYTFGSGTRLTVV.

This CDR3 reads CASSVDRDGNSPLHF. CDR3 DNA: TGTGCCAGCAGCGTCGACAGGGACGGGAATTCACCCCTCCACTTT. The chain has TRBV7-2 and TRBJ1-6, with 7 bases fitting TRBD1. V shed 5 bases, J shed 7 bases, and the junction held 8 bases outside the gene matches. Germline V gene sequence: CDR1 SGHTA, CDR2 FQGNSA. This CDR3 region has 15 residues.

Here the CDR3 DNA reads TGTGCCAGCAGTTCCTTTAGTATGAACACTGAAGCTTTCTTT. Protein: CASSSFSMNTEAFF. The rearrangement joins TRBV6-5 to TRBJ1-1; no clear D. The length of the CDR3 is 14 residues. Germline values: CDR1 MNHEY, CDR2 SVGAGI. V gave up 4 bases and J gave up 0 bases, with 9 bases separating them.

CDR3 in amino acids: CASRSVRGKAPYGYTF. In DNA form, the CDR3 reads TGTGCAAGTCGCTCCGTTAGGGGGAAGGCTCCCTATGGCTACACCTTC. The chain links TRBV12-2 to TRBJ1-2; TRBD1 reflects the table's D call only, with no check against the DNA. TRBV12-2 is a listed pseudogene. This CDR3 contains 16 residues.

V usage is TRBV5-6 and J usage is TRBJ1-1; unclear D gene. CDR3 length: 14 amino acids. Trimming removed 0 bases at V and 2 bases at J, with 8 bases between. Germline V lookup: CDR1 SGHDT, CDR2 YYEEEE. The CDR3, as DNA: TGTGCCAGCAGCTTGGGGCTGACAAACACTGAAGCTTTCTTT. Translation: CASSLGLTNTEAFF.